The source of this T cell receptor (beta chain) is a study of cytomegalovirus exposure and HLA in healthy donors. This clone occurred a few times. Other nucleotide sequences in the sample specify the same CDR3. The CDR3 is made up of 16 amino acids. Trimming at V came to 4 bases and at J to 5 bases, leaving 7 bases not matched to a gene. Looked up from germline, CDR1 is SGHRS and CDR2 is YFSETQ. PCR employed 60 Vbeta and 13 Jbeta primers. The repertoire was sequenced with immunoSEQ multiplex PCR; TCRdb's copy has only in-frame clones and lacks some. Seen here are about 190,000 clones, 70% to 75% observed once, and the top ten hold about 4.4%.

The chain couples TRBV5-1 to TRBJ2-5, with 14 positions matching TRBD2. Input material: PBMCs. The TCR was taken from a man aged 25-40 years in good health and CMV-seropositive. Here the CDR3 DNA reads TGCGCCAGCAGCCTAGGGACTAGCGGGAGCCCGGAGACCCAGTACTTC. It specifies CASSLGTSGSPETQYF.